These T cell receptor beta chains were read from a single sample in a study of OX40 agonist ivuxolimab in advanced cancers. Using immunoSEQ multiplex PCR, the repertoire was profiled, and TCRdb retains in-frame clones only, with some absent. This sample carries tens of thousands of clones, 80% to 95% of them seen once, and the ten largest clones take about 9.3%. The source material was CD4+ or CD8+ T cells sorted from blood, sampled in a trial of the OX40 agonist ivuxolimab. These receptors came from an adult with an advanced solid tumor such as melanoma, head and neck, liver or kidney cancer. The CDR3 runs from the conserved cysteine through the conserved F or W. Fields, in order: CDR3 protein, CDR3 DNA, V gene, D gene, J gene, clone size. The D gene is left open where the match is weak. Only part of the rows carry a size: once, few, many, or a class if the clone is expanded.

cdr3_aa: CASREGGSYEQYF
cdr3_nt: TGTGCCAGCAGGGAGGGAGGGTCCTACGAGCAGTACTTC
v_call: TRBV27
d_call: TRBD2
j_call: TRBJ2-7
clone_size: once

cdr3_aa: CASSQIAGGRITDTQYF
cdr3_nt: TGTGCCAGTAGTCAAATAGCTGGGGGCCGCATCACAGATACGCAGTATTTT
v_call: TRBV19
d_call: NA
j_call: TRBJ2-3
clone_size: NA

cdr3_aa: CASSRPDETGIQYF
cdr3_nt: TGTGCCAGCAGCCGACCGGACGAAACTGGAATTCAGTACTTC
v_call: TRBV7-9
d_call: NA
j_call: TRBJ2-4
clone_size: NA

cdr3_aa: CASSGYRNAEAFF
cdr3_nt: TGCGCCAGCAGCGGTTATCGTAACGCTGAAGCTTTCTTT
v_call: TRBV4-1
d_call: NA
j_call: TRBJ1-1
clone_size: few

cdr3_aa: CASSVGSSGSYEQYF
cdr3_nt: TGTGCCAGCAGCGTAGGATCTAGCGGGAGCTACGAGCAGTACTTC
v_call: TRBV9
d_call: TRBD2
j_call: TRBJ2-7
clone_size: once

cdr3_aa: CASSYSRTSDQYF
cdr3_nt: TGTGCCAGCAGTTACTCCCGGACATCGGATCAGTACTTC
v_call: TRBV6-5
d_call: NA
j_call: TRBJ2-4
clone_size: NA

cdr3_aa: CSVESGHISTDTQYF
cdr3_nt: TGCAGCGTGGAATCAGGGCATATTAGCACAGATACGCAGTATTTT
v_call: TRBV29-1
d_call: NA
j_call: TRBJ2-3
clone_size: NA

cdr3_aa: CASSLLLAGGPSDTQYF
cdr3_nt: TGTGCCAGCAGTTTACTTCTAGCGGGGGGGCCAAGTGATACGCAGTATTTT
v_call: TRBV27
d_call: TRBD2
j_call: TRBJ2-3
clone_size: NA

cdr3_aa: CASSPGTSGLNEQFF
cdr3_nt: TGTGCCAGCAGTCCAGGGACTAGCGGGCTCAATGAGCAGTTCTTC
v_call: TRBV27
d_call: TRBD2
j_call: TRBJ2-1
clone_size: NA

cdr3_aa: CASSLSGDRGEQYF
cdr3_nt: TGTGCCAGCAGCTTATCTGGGGACAGGGGCGAGCAGTACTTC
v_call: TRBV7-9
d_call: TRBD1
j_call: TRBJ2-7
clone_size: once

cdr3_aa: CASSEVGPSSVSSSYEQYF
cdr3_nt: TGTGCCAGCAGTGAAGTGGGACCGTCATCGGTTAGCAGCTCCTACGAGCAGTACTTC
v_call: TRBV2
d_call: NA
j_call: TRBJ2-7
clone_size: NA

cdr3_aa: CASSPLSGRARYEQYF
cdr3_nt: TGTGCCAGCAGCCCCCTTAGCGGGAGGGCCAGGTACGAGCAGTACTTC
v_call: TRBV4-2
d_call: TRBD2
j_call: TRBJ2-7
clone_size: NA

cdr3_aa: CASSEPLGGYTF
cdr3_nt: TGTGCCAGCAGCGAGCCCCTTGGCGGCTACACCTTC
v_call: TRBV9
d_call: NA
j_call: TRBJ1-2
clone_size: NA

cdr3_aa: CASSIVSRGVGQPQHF
cdr3_nt: TGTGCCAGTAGTATTGTTAGCAGGGGGGTGGGCCAGCCCCAGCATTTT
v_call: TRBV19
d_call: TRBD1
j_call: TRBJ1-5
clone_size: NA

cdr3_aa: CASSQAIADSNQPQHF
cdr3_nt: TGCGCCAGCAGCCAAGCCATAGCCGATAGCAATCAGCCCCAGCATTTT
v_call: TRBV4-1
d_call: NA
j_call: TRBJ1-5
clone_size: few

cdr3_aa: CASSPLTGELFF
cdr3_nt: TGTGCCAGCAGCCCCCTCACCGGGGAGCTGTTTTTT
v_call: TRBV11-2
d_call: NA
j_call: TRBJ2-2
clone_size: NA

cdr3_aa: CASSPGTGTYEQYF
cdr3_nt: TGTGCCAGCAGCCCAGGGACAGGGACCTACGAGCAGTACTTC
v_call: TRBV7-3
d_call: TRBD1
j_call: TRBJ2-7
clone_size: NA

cdr3_aa: CAWSVGGAEQFF
cdr3_nt: TGTGCCTGGAGTGTAGGGGGTGCTGAGCAGTTCTTC
v_call: TRBV30
d_call: NA
j_call: TRBJ2-1
clone_size: NA

cdr3_aa: CASSDSIEAFF
cdr3_nt: TGTGCCAGCAGTGACTCAATTGAAGCTTTCTTT
v_call: TRBV25-1
d_call: NA
j_call: TRBJ1-1
clone_size: once

cdr3_aa: CASRPLGSNEQFF
cdr3_nt: TGTGCCAGCAGACCTCTAGGAAGCAATGAGCAGTTCTTC
v_call: TRBV7-9
d_call: NA
j_call: TRBJ2-1
clone_size: few

cdr3_aa: CASSEGRGAFF
cdr3_nt: TGTGCCAGCAGTGAGGGGAGAGGAGCTTTCTTT
v_call: TRBV28
d_call: NA
j_call: TRBJ1-1
clone_size: NA

cdr3_aa: CASSLEGYFGYTF
cdr3_nt: TGTGCCAGCAGCTTAGAAGGGTATTTTGGCTACACCTTC
v_call: TRBV13
d_call: NA
j_call: TRBJ1-2
clone_size: NA

cdr3_aa: CASSRLEGGNQPQHF
cdr3_nt: TGTGCCAGCAGCAGATTAGAAGGGGGCAATCAGCCCCAGCATTTT
v_call: TRBV6-1
d_call: NA
j_call: TRBJ1-5
clone_size: NA

cdr3_aa: CASKLDYNEQFF
cdr3_nt: TGTGCCAGTAAATTGGACTACAATGAGCAGTTCTTC
v_call: TRBV7-9
d_call: NA
j_call: TRBJ2-1
clone_size: NA

cdr3_aa: CAWSEWGGLTEAFF
cdr3_nt: TGTGCCTGGAGTGAATGGGGGGGTCTCACTGAAGCTTTCTTT
v_call: TRBV30
d_call: NA
j_call: TRBJ1-1
clone_size: NA

cdr3_aa: CASSMDGLYGYTF
cdr3_nt: TGTGCCAGTAGTATGGACGGACTCTATGGCTACACCTTC
v_call: TRBV19
d_call: NA
j_call: TRBJ1-2
clone_size: once

cdr3_aa: CASSSGQGDQPQHF
cdr3_nt: TGTGCCAGCAGCTCGGGACAGGGGGATCAGCCCCAGCATTTT
v_call: TRBV7-9
d_call: TRBD1
j_call: TRBJ1-5
clone_size: few